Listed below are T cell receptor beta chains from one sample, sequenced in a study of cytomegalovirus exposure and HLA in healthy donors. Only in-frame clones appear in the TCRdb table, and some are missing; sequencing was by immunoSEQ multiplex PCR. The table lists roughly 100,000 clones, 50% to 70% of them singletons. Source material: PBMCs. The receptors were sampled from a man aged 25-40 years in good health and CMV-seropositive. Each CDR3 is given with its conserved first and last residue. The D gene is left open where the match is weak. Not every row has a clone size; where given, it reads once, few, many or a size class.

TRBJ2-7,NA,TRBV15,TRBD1,TGTGCCACCAGACGAGGGGGCACGGTTGACGAGCAGTACTTC,CATRRGGTVDEQYF
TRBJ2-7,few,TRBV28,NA,TGTGCCAGCAGTTTAAGAGGGTACGAGCAGTACTTC,CASSLRGYEQYF
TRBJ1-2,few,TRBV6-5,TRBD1,TGTGCCAGCAGCGCGACAGGGGATGATGGCTACACCTTC,CASSATGDDGYTF
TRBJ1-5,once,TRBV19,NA,TGTGCCAGTCGACCTTGGGCCAACGGCGATCAGCCCCAGCATTTT,CASRPWANGDQPQHF
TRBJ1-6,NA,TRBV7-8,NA,TGTGCCAGCAGCTCTCTGACAGTTCCACTCAGTTCACCCCTCCACTTT,CASSSLTVPLSSPLHF
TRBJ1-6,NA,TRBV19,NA,TGTGCCAGTAGCATCGAACCGGGTTCACCCCTCCACTTT,CASSIEPGSPLHF
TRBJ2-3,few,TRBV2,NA,TGTGCCAGCGCCACGGGGATTTTCACAGATACGCAGTATTTT,CASATGIFTDTQYF
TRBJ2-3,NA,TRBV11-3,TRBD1,TGTGCCAGCAGCGATCGACAGGGATCGTCCACAGATACGCAGTATTTT,CASSDRQGSSTDTQYF
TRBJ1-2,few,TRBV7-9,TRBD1,TGTGCCAGCACCCCTCGCACAGGGGGCGACTATGGCTACACCTTC,CASTPRTGGDYGYTF
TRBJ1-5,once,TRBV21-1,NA,TGTGCCAGCAGAAGAGGGGACAGGGGCAATCAGCCCCAGCATTTT,CASRRGDRGNQPQHF
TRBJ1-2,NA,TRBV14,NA,TGTGCCAGCAGCCCCCTTGGGGCAGGGTTCGACTATGGCTACACCTTC,CASSPLGAGFDYGYTF
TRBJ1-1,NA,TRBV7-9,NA,TGTGCCAGCAGCTTTGCCACAGGGCCAAGTCAATCTGAAGCTTTCTTT,CASSFATGPSQSEAFF